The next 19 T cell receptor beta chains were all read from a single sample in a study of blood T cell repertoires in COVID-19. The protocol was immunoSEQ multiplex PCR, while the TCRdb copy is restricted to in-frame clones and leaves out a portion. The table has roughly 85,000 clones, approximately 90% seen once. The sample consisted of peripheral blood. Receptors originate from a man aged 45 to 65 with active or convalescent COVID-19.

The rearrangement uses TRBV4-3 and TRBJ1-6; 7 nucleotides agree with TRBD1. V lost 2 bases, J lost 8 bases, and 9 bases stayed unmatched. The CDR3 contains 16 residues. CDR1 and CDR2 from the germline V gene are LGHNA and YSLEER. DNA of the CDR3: TGCGCCAGCAGCCAACGCTACGACAGGGATTATTCACCCCTCCACTTT. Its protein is CASSQRYDRDYSPLHF.

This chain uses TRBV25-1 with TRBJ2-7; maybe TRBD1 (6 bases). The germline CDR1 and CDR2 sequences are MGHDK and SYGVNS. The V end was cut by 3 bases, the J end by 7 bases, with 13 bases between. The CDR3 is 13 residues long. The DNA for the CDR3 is TGTGCCAGCAGTGAGGGACACCCTACGGAGCAGTACTTC. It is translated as CASSEGHPTEQYF.

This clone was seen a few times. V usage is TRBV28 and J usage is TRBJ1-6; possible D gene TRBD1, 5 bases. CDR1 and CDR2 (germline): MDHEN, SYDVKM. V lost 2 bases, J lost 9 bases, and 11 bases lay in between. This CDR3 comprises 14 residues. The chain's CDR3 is CASSLGSGRSPLHF. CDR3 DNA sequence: TGTGCCAGCAGTTTAGGGTCAGGGCGTTCACCCCTCCACTTT.

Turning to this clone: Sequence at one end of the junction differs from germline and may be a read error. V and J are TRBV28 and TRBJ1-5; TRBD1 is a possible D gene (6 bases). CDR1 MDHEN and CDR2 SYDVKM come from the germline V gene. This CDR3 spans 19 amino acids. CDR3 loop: CAISSPVGRSQGVNQPQHF. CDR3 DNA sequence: TGTGCCATCAGTAGCCCAGTCGGTCGGTCACAGGGAGTCAATCAGCCCCAGCATTTT.

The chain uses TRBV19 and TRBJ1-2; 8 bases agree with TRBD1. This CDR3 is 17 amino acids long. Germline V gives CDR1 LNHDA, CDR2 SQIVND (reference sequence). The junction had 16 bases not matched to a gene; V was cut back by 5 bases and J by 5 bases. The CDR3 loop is CASSGADRAPFRYGYTF. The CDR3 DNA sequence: TGTGCCAGTAGTGGGGCGGACAGGGCCCCCTTTCGGTATGGCTACACCTTC. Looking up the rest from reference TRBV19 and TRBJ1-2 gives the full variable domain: DGGITQSPKYLFRKEGQNVTLSCEQNLNHDAMYWYRQDPGQGLRLIYYSQIVNDFQKGDIAEGYSVSREKKESFPLTVTSAQKNPTAFYLCASSGADRAPFRYGYTFGSGTRLTVV.

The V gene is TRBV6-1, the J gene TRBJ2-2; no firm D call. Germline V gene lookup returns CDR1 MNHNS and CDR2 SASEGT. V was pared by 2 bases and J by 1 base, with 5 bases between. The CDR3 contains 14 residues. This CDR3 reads CASSESQNTGELFF. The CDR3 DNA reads TGTGCCAGCAGTGAATCACAGAACACCGGGGAGCTGTTTTTT.

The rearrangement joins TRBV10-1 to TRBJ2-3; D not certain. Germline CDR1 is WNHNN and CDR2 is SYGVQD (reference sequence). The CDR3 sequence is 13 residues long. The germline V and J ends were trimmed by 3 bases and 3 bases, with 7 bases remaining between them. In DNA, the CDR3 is TGCGCCAGCAGTGACTCGAGTACAGATACGCAGTATTTT. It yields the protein CASSDSSTDTQYF.

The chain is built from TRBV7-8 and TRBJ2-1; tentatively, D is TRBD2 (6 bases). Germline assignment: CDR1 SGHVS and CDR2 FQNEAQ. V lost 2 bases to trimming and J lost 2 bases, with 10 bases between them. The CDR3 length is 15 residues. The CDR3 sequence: CASSLRRGTYNEQFF. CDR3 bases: TGTGCCAGCAGCTTAAGGAGGGGCACCTACAATGAGCAGTTCTTC.

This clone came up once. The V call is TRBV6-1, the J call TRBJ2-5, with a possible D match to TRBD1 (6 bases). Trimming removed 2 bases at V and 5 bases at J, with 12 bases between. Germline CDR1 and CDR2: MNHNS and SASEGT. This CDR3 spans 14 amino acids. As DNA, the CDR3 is TGTGCCAGCAGTGAATTACAGGGCGGGGAGACCCAGTACTTC. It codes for CASSELQGGETQYF.

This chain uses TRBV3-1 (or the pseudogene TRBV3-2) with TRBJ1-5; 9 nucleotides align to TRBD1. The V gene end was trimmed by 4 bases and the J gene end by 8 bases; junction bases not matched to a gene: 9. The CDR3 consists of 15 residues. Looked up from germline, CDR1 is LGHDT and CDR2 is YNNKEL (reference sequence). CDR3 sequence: CASSLGGGQGKPQHF. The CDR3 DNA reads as TGTGCCAGCAGCCTCGGCGGCGGACAGGGGAAGCCCCAGCATTTT.

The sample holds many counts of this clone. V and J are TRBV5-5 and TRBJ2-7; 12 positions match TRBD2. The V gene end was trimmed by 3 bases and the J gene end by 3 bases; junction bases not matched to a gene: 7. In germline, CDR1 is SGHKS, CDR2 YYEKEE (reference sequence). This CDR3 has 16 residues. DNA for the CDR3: TGTGCCAGCAGCTCTCCTGGGACTAGCGGGCACTACGAGCAGTACTTC. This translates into CASSSPGTSGHYEQYF.

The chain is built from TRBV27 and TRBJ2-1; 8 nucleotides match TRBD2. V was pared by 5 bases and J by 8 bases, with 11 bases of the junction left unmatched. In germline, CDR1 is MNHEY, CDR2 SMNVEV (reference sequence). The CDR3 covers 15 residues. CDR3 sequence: CASSLLSGGPHEQFF. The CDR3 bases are TGTGCCAGCAGTCTCCTCTCGGGAGGGCCGCATGAGCAGTTCTTC.

Here the CDR3 reads CAWSVYRGEGMNTEAFF. The CDR3 bases are TGTGCCTGGAGTGTCTACAGGGGAGAAGGCATGAACACTGAAGCTTTCTTT. V is TRBV30 and J is TRBJ1-1; 7 bases match TRBD1. The CDR3 totals 17 residues. J lost 0 bases, V lost 0 bases, and 10 bases had no gene match. Germline V CDR1 and CDR2: GTSNPN, SVGIG (reference sequence).

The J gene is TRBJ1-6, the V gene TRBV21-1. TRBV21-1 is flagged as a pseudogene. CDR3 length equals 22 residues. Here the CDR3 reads CASRSTPGQGRAGGSYNSPLHF. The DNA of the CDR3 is TGTGCCAGCAGATCAACCCCCGGACAGGGAAGAGCGGGAGGGTCGTATAATTCACCCCTCCACTTT.

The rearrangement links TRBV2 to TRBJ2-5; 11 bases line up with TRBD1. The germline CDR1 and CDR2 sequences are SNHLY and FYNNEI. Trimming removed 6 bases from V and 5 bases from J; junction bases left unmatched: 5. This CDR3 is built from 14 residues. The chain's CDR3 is CASSGDRGDETQYF. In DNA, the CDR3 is TGTGCCAGCAGCGGGGACAGGGGGGACGAGACCCAGTACTTC.

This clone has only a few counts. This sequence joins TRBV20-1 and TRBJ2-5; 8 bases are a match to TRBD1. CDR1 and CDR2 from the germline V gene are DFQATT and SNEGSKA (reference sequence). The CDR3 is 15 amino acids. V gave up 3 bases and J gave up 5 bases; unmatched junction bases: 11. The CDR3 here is CSASASGQGWETQYF. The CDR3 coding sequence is TGCAGTGCTAGTGCCTCCGGACAGGGTTGGGAGACCCAGTACTTC.

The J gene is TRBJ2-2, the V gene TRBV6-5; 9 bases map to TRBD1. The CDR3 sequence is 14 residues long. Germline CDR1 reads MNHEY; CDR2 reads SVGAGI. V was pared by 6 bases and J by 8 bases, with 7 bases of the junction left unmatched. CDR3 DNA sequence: TGTGCCAGCAGGAGGGGACAGGGTACGGGGGAGCTGTTTTTT. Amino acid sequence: CASRRGQGTGELFF.

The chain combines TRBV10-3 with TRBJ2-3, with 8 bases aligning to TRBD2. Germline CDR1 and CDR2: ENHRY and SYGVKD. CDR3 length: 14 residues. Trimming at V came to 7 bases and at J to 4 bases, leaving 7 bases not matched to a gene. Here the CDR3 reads CAIMTGGYSDTQYF. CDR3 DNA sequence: TGTGCCATCATGACGGGAGGGTACTCAGATACGCAGTATTTT.

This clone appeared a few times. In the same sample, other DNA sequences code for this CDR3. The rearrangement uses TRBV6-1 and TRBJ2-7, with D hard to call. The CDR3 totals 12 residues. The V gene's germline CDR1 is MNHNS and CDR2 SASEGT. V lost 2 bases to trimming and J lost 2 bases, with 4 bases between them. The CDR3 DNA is TGTGCCAGCAGTGAAACTACCTACGAGCAGTACTTC. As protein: CASSETTYEQYF.